This T cell receptor (beta chain) originates from a study of shared clonotypes between healthy human individuals. The CDR3 consists of 12 residues. CDR1 is LNHDA, CDR2 SQIVND, per germline (reference sequence). V shed 6 bases and J shed 4 bases, with 9 bases lying between them. Sorted-subset replicate PCR reactions contained 200 to 250 ng DNA, corresponding to about 30,000 T cell genomes. TCRdb keeps only in-frame clones here, not all; method: immunoSEQ multiplex PCR. This table has roughly 2.2 million clones, approximately 95% appearing once. V and J are TRBV19 and TRBJ1-1; D is unresolved. This TCR was sampled from a young man in good health. Some clones in this sample may be carry-over from other donors' samples. The sequenced material came from naive CD4+ T cells from PBMCs. The subset here: CD45RA+ positively selected. CDR3 DNA: TGTGCCAGTAGCCTTCTGGGCACTGAAGCTTTCTTT. Amino acid sequence: CASSLLGTEAFF.